The 2 T cell receptor beta chains below were found in one sample sequenced in a study of CD8 T cells in Susac syndrome. An amount of RNA that ranged from roughly 0.5 to 1 ug was reverse transcribed with random hexamers. TCRdb ran MiXCR on the immunoSEQ multiplex PCR reads and lists one entry per CDR3 protein. The sample contains fewer than 250,000 distinct CDR3 sequences, around 93% of which appear only once. Sample: CD4+ T cells from PBMCs. These TCRs come from a human donor in good health.

This chain links TRBV5-1 with TRBJ2-7, with D tentatively TRBD2 (5 bases). Trimming removed 4 bases at V and 4 bases at J, with 21 bases between. This CDR3 is built from 16 residues. CDR1 is SGHRS, CDR2 YFSETQ, per germline. The CDR3 here is CASSRRLLGLWYEQYV. The CDR3 DNA is TGCGCCAGCAGCCGTAGATTACTAGGACTCTGGTACGAGCAGTACGTC.

In its sample, this clonotype was seen once. This chain joins TRBV5-1 and TRBJ1-2; 7 bases line up with TRBD1. V lost 1 base, J lost 10 bases, and 7 bases stayed unmatched. This CDR3 region has 13 residues. Germline assignment: CDR1 SGHRS and CDR2 YFSETQ. CDR3 region: CASSLYGTVDYTF. The CDR3 DNA reads TGCGCCAGCAGCTTGTACGGGACAGTTGACTACACCTTC.